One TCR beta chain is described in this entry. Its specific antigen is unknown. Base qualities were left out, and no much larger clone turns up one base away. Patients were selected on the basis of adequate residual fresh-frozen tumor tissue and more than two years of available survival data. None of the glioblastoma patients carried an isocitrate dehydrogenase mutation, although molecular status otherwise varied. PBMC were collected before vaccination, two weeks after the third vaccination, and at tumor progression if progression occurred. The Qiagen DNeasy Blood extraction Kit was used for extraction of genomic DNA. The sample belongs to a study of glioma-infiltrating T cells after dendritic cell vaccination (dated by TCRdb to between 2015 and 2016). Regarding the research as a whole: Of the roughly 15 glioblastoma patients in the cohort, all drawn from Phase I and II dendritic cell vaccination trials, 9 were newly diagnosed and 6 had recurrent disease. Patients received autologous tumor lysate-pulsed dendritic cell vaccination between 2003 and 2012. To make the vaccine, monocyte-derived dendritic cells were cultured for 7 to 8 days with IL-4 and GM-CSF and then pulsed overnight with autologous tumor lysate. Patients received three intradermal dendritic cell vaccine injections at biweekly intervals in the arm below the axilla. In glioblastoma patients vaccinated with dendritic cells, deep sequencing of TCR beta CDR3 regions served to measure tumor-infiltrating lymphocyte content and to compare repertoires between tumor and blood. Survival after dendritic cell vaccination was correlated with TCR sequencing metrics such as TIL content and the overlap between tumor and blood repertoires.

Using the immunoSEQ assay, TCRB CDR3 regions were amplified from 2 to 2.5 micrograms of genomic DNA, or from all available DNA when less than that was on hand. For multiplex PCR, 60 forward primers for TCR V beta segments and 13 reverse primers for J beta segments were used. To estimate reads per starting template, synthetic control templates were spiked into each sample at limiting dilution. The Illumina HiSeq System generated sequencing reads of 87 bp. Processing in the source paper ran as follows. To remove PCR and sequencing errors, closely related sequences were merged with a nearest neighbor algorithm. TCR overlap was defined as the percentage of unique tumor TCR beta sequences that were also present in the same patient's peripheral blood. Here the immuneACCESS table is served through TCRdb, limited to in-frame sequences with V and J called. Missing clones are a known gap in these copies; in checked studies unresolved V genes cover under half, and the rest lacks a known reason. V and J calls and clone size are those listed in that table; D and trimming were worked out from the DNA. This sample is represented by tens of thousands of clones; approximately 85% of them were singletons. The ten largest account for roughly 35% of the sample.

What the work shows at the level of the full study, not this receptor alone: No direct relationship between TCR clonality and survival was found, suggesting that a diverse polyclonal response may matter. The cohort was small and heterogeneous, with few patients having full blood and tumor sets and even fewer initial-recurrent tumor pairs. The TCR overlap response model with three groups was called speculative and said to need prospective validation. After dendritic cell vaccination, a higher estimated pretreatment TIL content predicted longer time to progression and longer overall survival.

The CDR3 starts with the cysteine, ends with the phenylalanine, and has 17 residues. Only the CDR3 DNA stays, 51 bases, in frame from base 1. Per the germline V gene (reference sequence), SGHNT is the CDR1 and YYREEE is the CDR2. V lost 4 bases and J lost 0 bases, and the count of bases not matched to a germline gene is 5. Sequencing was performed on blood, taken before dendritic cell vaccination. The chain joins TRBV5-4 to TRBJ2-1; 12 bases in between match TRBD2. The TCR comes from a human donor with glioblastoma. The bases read TGTGCCAGCAGCCGGACTAGCGGGACCAGCTCCTACAATGAGCAGTTCTTC. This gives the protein CASSRTSGTSSYNEQFF.